These 9 T cell receptor beta chains were all obtained from the same sample, sequenced in a study of blood T cell repertoires in COVID-19 (dated by TCRdb to 2020 to 2021). Libraries were made using the immunoSEQ multiplex PCR assay. Held by TCRdb, this immuneACCESS table contains in-frame sequences only and omits some clones. Under half of the omission traces to an unresolved V gene where checked; the cause of the rest is unknown. The sample has about 87,000 clones on record, roughly 88% of them singletons. Of the sample, 25% falls within the top ten clones. Sequences were obtained from peripheral blood. The receptors stem from a human donor in a cohort sampled during active COVID-19.

This chain connects TRBV11-2 to TRBJ1-2; maybe TRBD1 (5 bases). Germline values: CDR1 SGHAT, CDR2 FQNNGV. The V end lost 4 bases, the J end lost 2 bases, and 11 bases lay between the germline ends. CDR3 size: 14 residues. This CDR3 reads CASSSGTSNYGYTF. Here the CDR3 DNA reads TGTGCCAGCAGCTCCGGGACTTCCAACTATGGCTACACCTTC.

V gene TRBV5-1 combines with J gene TRBJ2-3, with 9 bases identical to TRBD2. CDR3 size: 14 residues. The germline V gene has CDR1 SGHRS and CDR2 YFSETQ. V was clipped by 1 base and J by 6 bases; unmatched bases: 3. CDR3 residues: CASSLFSGSDTQYF. In DNA, the CDR3 is TGCGCCAGCAGCTTGTTTAGCGGGAGCGATACGCAGTATTTT.

This clone occurred a few times. In DNA form, the CDR3 reads TGTGCCAGCAAACCATCCGGGGCAGATACGCAGTATTTT. It specifies CASKPSGADTQYF. This chain uses TRBV7-2 with TRBJ2-3; D may be TRBD2 (5 bases). This CDR3 contains 13 residues. Trimming cost V 7 bases and J 4 bases, with 12 bases left between them. The germline V gene encodes CDR1 SGHTA and CDR2 FQGNSA.

V and J are TRBV13 and TRBJ2-3; 7 bases agree with TRBD1. The CDR3 is 14 amino acids. Germline V gives CDR1 PRHDT, CDR2 FYEKMQ (reference sequence). Trimming at V came to 4 bases and at J to 4 bases, leaving 5 bases not matched to a gene. CDR3 in DNA: TGTGCCAGCAGCTCCAACAGGGGAGCAGATACGCAGTATTTT. This translates into CASSSNRGADTQYF.

The genes are TRBV7-9 and TRBJ1-6; 8 positions match TRBD1. The CDR3 totals 14 residues. Germline CDR1 is SEHNR and CDR2 is FQNEAQ (reference sequence). The ends lost 1 base at V and 10 bases at J; junction bases unmatched: 3. In DNA form, the CDR3 reads TGTGCCAGCAGCTTAGTACAGGGGGGATCACCCCTCCACTTT. This encodes CASSLVQGGSPLHF.

The chain joins TRBV3-1 (or the pseudogene TRBV3-2) to TRBJ1-2, with a weak D call TRBD1 (6 bases). The CDR3 length is 15 residues. Germline assignment: CDR1 LGHDT and CDR2 YNNKEL (reference sequence). V lost 4 bases, J lost 6 bases, and 18 bases lay in between. The CDR3: CASSPVGGSRNGYTF. CDR3 DNA sequence: TGTGCCAGCAGCCCCGTAGGGGGTTCCAGAAATGGCTACACCTTC.

J is TRBJ1-1 and V is TRBV5-6, with 9 bases lining up with TRBD1. V lost 4 bases to trimming and J lost 3 bases; unmatched junction nucleotides: 7. The CDR3 is 15 amino acids. Germline V gene lookup returns CDR1 SGHDT and CDR2 YYEEEE. The CDR3 protein is CASSVPGQGDTEAFF. The CDR3 nucleotides are TGTGCCAGCAGCGTACCGGGACAGGGAGACACTGAAGCTTTCTTT.

This chain joins TRBV4-1 and TRBJ2-1; D may be TRBD2 (6 bases). V gave up 4 bases and J gave up 1 base, with 8 bases separating them. The germline V gene has CDR1 MGHRA and CDR2 YSYEKL. CDR3 length equals 14 residues. CDR3 nucleotide sequence: TGCGCCAGCAGCCTAGCGGATTCCTACAATGAGCAGTTCTTC. It codes for CASSLADSYNEQFF.

V gene TRBV7-3 combines with J gene TRBJ2-1; TRBD2 agrees at 7 bases. CDR3 length: 16 amino acids. CDR1 is SGHTA and CDR2 is FQGTGA in the germline V gene. J was trimmed by 4 bases and V by 0 bases; bases with no gene match: 6. The CDR3 DNA sequence: TGTGCCAGCAGCTTAACGGCGGCTAGCGGATACAATGAGCAGTTCTTC. This translates into CASSLTAASGYNEQFF.